Following are 29 T cell receptor beta chains from one sample sequenced in a study of memory CD4+ T cells and cytomegalovirus serostatus. The sort gate was single viable CD3+CD4+CD8-CD45RO+ cells for memory CD4+ T cells. Sequenced by immunoSEQ multiplex PCR; TCRdb stores in-frame clones only, minus some. In the table there are some 95,000 clones, 80% of which are singletons. The sample consisted of memory CD4+ T cells from blood. These receptors originate from an adult in good health and CMV-seropositive.

Only a few counts were recorded for this clone. The rearrangement uses TRBV2 and TRBJ1-1, with 9 nucleotides matching TRBD1. Looked up from germline, CDR1 is SNHLY and CDR2 is FYNNEI. V lost 8 bases to trimming and J lost 3 bases; unmatched junction nucleotides: 7. The CDR3 has 14 amino acids. The CDR3 region is CASRQGEGDTEAFF. DNA for the CDR3: TGTGCCAGCCGACAGGGGGAAGGGGACACTGAAGCTTTCTTT.

The V gene is TRBV5-1, the J gene TRBJ2-7, with D possibly TRBD2 on 5 matching bases. This CDR3 spans 14 amino acids. Trimming shortened V by 0 bases and J by 7 bases, and 14 bases separated the two germline ends. From germline, CDR1 is SGHRS and CDR2 YFSETQ. The CDR3 reads CASSLDSAPGEQYF. The CDR3 DNA reads TGCGCCAGCAGCTTGGACAGCGCCCCGGGGGAGCAGTACTTC.

The rearrangement links TRBV10-3 to TRBJ2-3; 11 bases map to TRBD2. The trim removed 2 bases at V and 0 bases at J, leaving 1 base unmatched. Germline values: CDR1 ENHRY, CDR2 SYGVKD. CDR3 size: 16 residues. The CDR3 nucleotides are TGTGCCATCAGTGAGAGACTAGCGGGGAGCACAGATACGCAGTATTTT. Residues: CAISERLAGSTDTQYF.

The chain combines TRBV30 with TRBJ2-7; D is tentatively TRBD1 or TRBD2 (5 bases each). Deletions cut 2 bases from V and 3 bases from J, with 8 bases between. The germline gives CDR1 GTSNPN, CDR2 SVGIG (reference sequence). The CDR3 contains 12 residues. The CDR3 here is CAWSRGVYEQYF. The CDR3 DNA follows: TGTGCCTGGAGTCGAGGGGTCTACGAGCAGTACTTC.

The chain is built from TRBV2 and TRBJ2-5, with 10 bases identical to TRBD1. The CDR3 is made up of 17 amino acids. Per germline, CDR1 SNHLY and CDR2 FYNNEI. Trimming removed 5 bases from V and 2 bases from J; junction bases left unmatched: 11. CDR3 in amino acids: CASSRDRGAGWQETQYF. The CDR3 DNA reads as TGTGCCAGCAGTCGGGACAGGGGAGCGGGTTGGCAAGAGACCCAGTACTTC.

The chain combines TRBV18 with TRBJ2-1, with 9 positions matching TRBD2. The CDR3 has 18 residues. Per germline, CDR1 KGHSH and CDR2 LQKENI. With V trimmed by 4 bases and J by 9 bases, 19 bases remained unmatched. CDR3 DNA: TGTGCCAGCTCACGCGCCGCAACTAGCGGGCTAGGCGGGGTTGAGCAGTTCTTC. It yields the protein CASSRAATSGLGGVEQFF. Full variable domain (rest looked up from reference TRBV18 and TRBJ2-1): NAGVMQNPRHLVRRRGQEARLRCSPMKGHSHVYWYRQLPEEGLKFMVYLQKENIIDESGMPKERFSAEFPKEGPSILRIQQVVRGDSAAYFCASSRAATSGLGGVEQFFGPGTRLTVL.

J is TRBJ2-2 and V is TRBV5-1; 7 bases are shared with TRBD2. From germline, CDR1 is SGHRS and CDR2 YFSETQ. The length of the CDR3 is 16 residues. Trimming took 4 bases from V and 3 from J; bases not matched to a gene: 9. CDR3 region: CASSLSTSIDTGELFF. The CDR3 DNA reads as TGCGCCAGCAGCCTTTCGACTAGCATAGACACCGGGGAGCTGTTTTTT.

The gene calls are TRBV10-3 and TRBJ2-4, with 9 bases that match TRBD1. This CDR3 region has 17 residues. With 0 bases clipped from V and 7 bases from J, the junction kept 10 bases outside the gene matches. Germline CDR1 ENHRY, CDR2 SYGVKD. CDR3 sequence reads: CAISESMGGTGMNIQYF. As DNA, the CDR3 is TGTGCCATCAGTGAGTCGATGGGCGGGACAGGGATGAACATTCAGTACTTC.

The chain links TRBV4-2 to TRBJ2-6; the D gene is possibly TRBD2 (5 bases). Germline V lookup: CDR1 LGHNA, CDR2 YNFKEQ. V lost 0 bases to trimming and J lost 0 bases, with 15 bases between them. The CDR3 totals 19 residues. CDR3 sequence (DNA): TGTGCCAGCAGCCAAGAGTCGGGGTTCTCCGCCTCTGGGGCCAACGTCCTGACTTTC. Protein sequence: CASSQESGFSASGANVLTF.

The rearrangement links TRBV28 to TRBJ1-1; TRBD1 matches 8 bases. The CDR3 consists of 15 residues. CDR1 and CDR2 from the germline V gene are MDHEN and SYDVKM. Trimming at V came to 4 bases and at J to 1 base, leaving 5 bases not matched to a gene. The CDR3 DNA reads as TGTGCCAGCAGTTCCCCAGGGACAGGGAACACTGAAGCTTTCTTT. Encoded protein: CASSSPGTGNTEAFF.

The rearrangement joins TRBV28 to TRBJ2-1; weak D call: TRBD1 (5 bases). Germline values: CDR1 MDHEN, CDR2 SYDVKM. The V gene lost 3 bases and the J gene lost 3 bases, with 9 bases spanning the gap. The CDR3 covers 14 residues. CDR3 region: CASSFDRLYNEQFF. The CDR3, as DNA: TGTGCCAGCAGTTTTGACAGACTCTACAATGAGCAGTTCTTC.

The chain employs TRBV6-5 and TRBJ2-4; no definite D call. Germline CDR1 and CDR2: MNHEY and SVGAGI. This CDR3 is 16 amino acids long. Trimming shortened V by 0 bases and J by 1 base, and 10 bases separated the two germline ends. CDR3 residues: CASSYSGDLAKNIQYF. The CDR3 DNA sequence: TGTGCCAGCAGTTACTCTGGGGATCTGGCCAAAAACATTCAGTACTTC.

V usage is TRBV2 and J usage is TRBJ2-7; a possible D gene is TRBD2 (6 bases). Trimming cost V 4 bases and J 3 bases, with 10 bases left between them. Per germline, CDR1 SNHLY and CDR2 FYNNEI. The CDR3 length is 13 residues. In nucleotides, the CDR3 is TGTGCCAGCAGTGCGATGGAGGGCTACGAGCAGTACTTC. Protein sequence: CASSAMEGYEQYF.

The chain links TRBV7-9 to TRBJ1-1; the match to TRBD1 covers 7 bases. The trim removed 5 bases at V and 7 bases at J, leaving 13 bases unmatched. Per the germline V gene, CDR1 is SEHNR and CDR2 is FQNEAQ (reference sequence). The CDR3 has 15 amino acids. The CDR3 bases are TGTGCCAGCAGCCAAGAAAGGACAGGCAACTTTGAAGCTTTCTTT. This codes for CASSQERTGNFEAFF.

The count of this clone is one. The rearrangement links TRBV7-9 to TRBJ2-4; 7 bases fit TRBD2. From germline, CDR1 is SEHNR and CDR2 FQNEAQ (reference sequence). Unmatched junction bases numbered 11, after V lost 5 bases and J lost 7 bases. CDR3 length equals 15 residues. CDR3 residues: CASSASGGRGNIQYF. The CDR3 coding sequence is TGTGCCAGCAGCGCTTCGGGAGGACGGGGGAACATTCAGTACTTC.

The chain carries TRBV10-3 and TRBJ2-5; D is possibly TRBD2 (5 bases). Trimming removed 3 bases at V and 2 bases at J, with 13 bases between. Germline V gene lookup returns CDR1 ENHRY and CDR2 SYGVKD. The CDR3 contains 15 residues. The CDR3 is CAISDYGGRQETQYF. The CDR3 DNA is TGTGCCATCAGTGACTATGGAGGCAGACAAGAGACCCAGTACTTC.

The V gene is TRBV5-1, the J gene TRBJ2-3; D is perhaps TRBD2 (6 bases). The CDR3 is 14 residues long. Looked up from germline, CDR1 is SGHRS and CDR2 is YFSETQ. V was shortened by 3 bases and J by 2 bases, with 10 bases between the two germline ends. The CDR3 DNA follows: TGCGCCAGCAGCTGGGGGGAGTCCACAGATACGCAGTATTTT. Protein: CASSWGESTDTQYF. The full variable domain, its missing parts supplied by reference TRBV5-1 and TRBJ2-3, is KAGVTQTPRYLIKTRGQQVTLSCSPISGHRSVSWYQQTPGQGLQFLFEYFSETQRNKGNFPGRFSGRQFSNSRSEMNVSTLELGDSALYLCASSWGESTDTQYFGPGTRLTVL.

The CDR3 nucleotides read TGCAGCGTTGTAAAGGGAGAGAACACTGAAGCTTTCTTT. Its translation is CSVVKGENTEAFF. The rearrangement joins TRBV29-1 to TRBJ1-1; D unclear. CDR1 SQVTM and CDR2 ANQGSEA come from the germline V gene. The CDR3 has 13 residues. With 4 bases removed from V and 1 base from J, the gap between germline ends came to 10 bases. Combining the CDR3 with reference TRBV29-1 and TRBJ1-1 gives the whole variable domain SAVISQKPSRDICQRGTSLTIQCQVDSQVTMMFWYRQQPGQSLTLIATANQGSEATYESGFVIDKFPISRPNLTFSTLTVSNMSPEDSSIYLCSVVKGENTEAFFGQGTRLTVV.

This chain links TRBV18 with TRBJ2-6, with D hard to call. The germline CDR1 and CDR2 sequences are KGHSH and LQKENI. Trimming removed 6 bases at V and 1 base at J, with 10 bases between. The CDR3 length is 15 residues. The CDR3 loop is CASSIILSGANVLTF. The CDR3 nucleotides are TGTGCCAGCTCCATAATACTATCTGGGGCCAACGTCCTGACTTTC.

The chain carries TRBV5-1 and TRBJ1-4; tentatively, D is TRBD1 (6 bases). The V end was cut by 1 base, the J end by 3 bases, with 16 bases between. Germline-derived CDR1 and CDR2 are SGHRS and YFSETQ. This CDR3 comprises 17 residues. The CDR3 spells CASSLTQGSGANEKLFF. CDR3 DNA sequence: TGCGCCAGCAGCTTGACACAGGGTTCTGGGGCTAATGAAAAACTGTTTTTT.

The gene calls are TRBV13 and TRBJ1-4; 8 bases map to TRBD1. V shed 5 bases, J shed 4 bases, and the junction held 3 bases outside the gene matches. The V gene's germline CDR1 is PRHDT and CDR2 FYEKMQ (reference sequence). CDR3 length: 14 residues. CDR3 in DNA: TGTGCCAGCAGCCGGGGACAGGATAATGAAAAACTGTTTTTT. Translation gives CASSRGQDNEKLFF. Together with reference TRBV13 and TRBJ1-4, the CDR3 gives the full variable domain: AAGVIQSPRHLIKEKRETATLKCYPIPRHDTVYWYQQGPGQDPQFLISFYEKMQSDKGSIPDRFSAQQFSDYHSELNMSSLELGDSALYFCASSRGQDNEKLFFGSGTQLSVL.

Here the CDR3 reads CASSPRTGFGTEAFF. Here the CDR3 DNA reads TGTGCCAGCAGCCCTCGAACAGGGTTTGGTACTGAAGCTTTCTTT. The chain couples TRBV9 to TRBJ1-1, with D tentatively TRBD1 (6 bases). V lost 4 bases, J lost 5 bases, and 18 bases lay in between. The germline V gene encodes CDR1 SGDLS and CDR2 YYNGEE. The CDR3 sequence is 15 residues long.

The rearrangement uses TRBV6-6 and TRBJ1-1; the D gene is possibly TRBD1 (6 bases). V gave up 0 bases and J gave up 0 bases, with 11 bases separating them. Germline values: CDR1 MNHNY, CDR2 SVGAGI (reference sequence). This CDR3 has 16 amino acids. The DNA for the CDR3 is TGTGCCAGCAGTTACTCGATCAGGGGCCTGAACACTGAAGCTTTCTTT. The encoded protein is CASSYSIRGLNTEAFF.

The V gene is TRBV4-3, the J gene TRBJ2-2; tentative D call: TRBD2 (5 bases). The V gene lost 4 bases and the J gene lost 0 bases, with 12 bases spanning the gap. The CDR3 runs to 16 residues. Germline V CDR1 and CDR2: LGHNA, YSLEER. The CDR3 loop reads CASSPWTATNTGELFF. The DNA for the CDR3 is TGCGCCAGCAGCCCGTGGACTGCGACGAACACCGGGGAGCTGTTTTTT.

The chain uses TRBV11-2 and TRBJ2-5; 12 bases map to TRBD2. The V segment lost 4 bases and the J segment 4 bases; nucleotides outside the gene matches: 10. CDR3 length equals 17 residues. Germline CDR1 and CDR2: SGHAT and FQNNGV. The chain's CDR3 is CASSSNRGLAGIETQYF. The CDR3 nucleotides are TGTGCCAGCAGCTCCAACCGCGGACTAGCGGGAATAGAGACCCAGTACTTC. The full variable domain, completed using reference TRBV11-2 and TRBJ2-5, is EAGVAQSPRYKIIEKRQSVAFWCNPISGHATLYWYQQILGQGPKLLIQFQNNGVVDDSQLPKDRFSAERLKGVDSTLKIQPAKLEDSAVYLCASSSNRGLAGIETQYFGPGTRLLVL.

The sample holds a few counts of this clone. The V call is TRBV5-1, the J call TRBJ2-3; 9 bases line up with TRBD2. From germline, CDR1 is SGHRS and CDR2 YFSETQ. The CDR3 is made up of 16 amino acids. V trimming: 4 bases; J trimming: 2 bases; junction bases outside the gene matches: 8. This CDR3 is CASSRGRTSDTDTQYF. In DNA, the CDR3 is TGCGCCAGCAGCCGAGGGCGGACTAGCGACACAGATACGCAGTATTTT.

In its sample, this clone was seen a few times. The genes are TRBV9 and TRBJ2-5; 9 bases agree with TRBD2. Germline-derived CDR1 and CDR2 are SGDLS and YYNGEE. CDR3 length: 15 amino acids. V lost 6 bases, J lost 4 bases, and 10 bases stayed unmatched. CDR3 sequence (DNA): TGTGCCAGCACCCGAGCGGGAGGTCTCGCAGAGACCCAGTACTTC. Translation: CASTRAGGLAETQYF. The full variable domain, in which reference TRBV9 and TRBJ2-5 provide the parts outside the CDR3, is DSGVTQTPKHLITATGQRVTLRCSPRSGDLSVYWYQQSLDQGLQFLIQYYNGEERAKGNILERFSAQQFPDLHSELNLSSLELGDSALYFCASTRAGGLAETQYFGPGTRLLVL.

The genes are TRBV30 and TRBJ1-1; D remains unclear. Trimming pared 0 bases from V and 8 bases from J, leaving 10 bases between. CDR1 and CDR2 (germline): GTSNPN, SVGIG (reference sequence). This CDR3 has 12 residues. The CDR3 region has the DNA TGTGCCTGGAGTGTCTCGGCCTTGGAAGCTTTCTTT. Translation: CAWSVSALEAFF.

The rearrangement links TRBV5-4 to TRBJ2-7; possibly TRBD2 for D (5 bases). Germline V gene sequence: CDR1 SGHNT, CDR2 YYREEE (reference sequence). CDR3 length: 13 amino acids. V shed 3 bases and J shed 1 base, with 8 bases lying between them. This chain's CDR3 is CASSSGLSYEQYF. The CDR3 coding sequence is TGTGCCAGCAGCTCCGGACTGTCCTACGAGCAGTACTTC.